Listed below are T cell receptor beta chains from one sample, sequenced in a study of T-cell memory formation after mild COVID-19. TCRdb used MiXCR to reprocess the 5' RACE reads, holding one entry per CDR3 protein. The sample lists approximately 50,000 distinct CDR3 sequences; roughly 9% were seen once. Sequenced sample: PBMCs or a T cell subset sorted from them (not recorded which). The source is an adult woman who had mild COVID-19 (a few samples of this study predate the infection). Cell type and time point are not known. The CDR3 runs from the conserved cysteine through the conserved F or W. The order of the fields is clone size, J gene, CDR3 length, V gene, D gene, CDR3 DNA, CDR3 protein. A D gene is named only where the DNA matches it firmly. Clone size, where shown, is once, few, many, or a class for clones that have expanded.

clone_size: few
j_call: TRBJ2-2
cdr3_length: 16
v_call: TRBV7-9
d_call: TRBD2
cdr3_nt: TGTGCCAGCAGCTTGGTACCGGGACTAGCATCCGGGGAGCTGTTTTTT
cdr3_aa: CASSLVPGLASGELFF

clone_size: few
j_call: TRBJ2-1
cdr3_length: 16
v_call: TRBV24-1
d_call: TRBD2
cdr3_nt: TGTGCCACCAGTGATCAAAGCGGGAGGATACACAATGAGCAGTTCTTC
cdr3_aa: CATSDQSGRIHNEQFF

clone_size: -
j_call: TRBJ1-2
cdr3_length: 12
v_call: TRBV2
d_call: -
cdr3_nt: TGTGCCAGCAAGTTGGACAGTTATGGCTACACCTTC
cdr3_aa: CASKLDSYGYTF

clone_size: few
j_call: TRBJ2-2
cdr3_length: 17
v_call: TRBV4-1
d_call: TRBD1
cdr3_nt: TGCGCCAGCAGCCAGACGTATGGGACAGGGAACACCGGGGAGCTGTTTTTT
cdr3_aa: CASSQTYGTGNTGELFF

clone_size: many
j_call: TRBJ2-5
cdr3_length: 15
v_call: TRBV6-2/TRBV6-3
d_call: -
cdr3_nt: TGTGCCAGCAGTTACTGGGGTATTCGGGAAGAGACCCAGTACTTC
cdr3_aa: CASSYWGIREETQYF

clone_size: many
j_call: TRBJ2-3
cdr3_length: 14
v_call: TRBV20-1
d_call: TRBD2
cdr3_nt: TGCAGTGCTAACAGCGGGGGGGCCACAGATACGCAGTATTTT
cdr3_aa: CSANSGGATDTQYF

clone_size: -
j_call: TRBJ2-4
cdr3_length: 16
v_call: TRBV20-1
d_call: TRBD2
cdr3_nt: TGCAGTGCCGGGGCGGAGCGGGGGCCAGCCAAAAACATTCAGTACTTC
cdr3_aa: CSAGAERGPAKNIQYF

clone_size: many
j_call: TRBJ2-7
cdr3_length: 13
v_call: TRBV29-1
d_call: TRBD1
cdr3_nt: TGCAGCGTGGGACAGGCCCGGGACTACGAGCAGTACTTC
cdr3_aa: CSVGQARDYEQYF

clone_size: many
j_call: TRBJ2-7
cdr3_length: 15
v_call: TRBV7-9
d_call: TRBD2
cdr3_nt: TGTGCCAGCGCCCCACCGGGGACTAGCGGGTACGAGCAGTACTTC
cdr3_aa: CASAPPGTSGYEQYF

clone_size: few
j_call: TRBJ2-3
cdr3_length: 13
v_call: TRBV24-1
d_call: -
cdr3_nt: TGTGCCACCCGGGGGACGGTGGGAGATACGCAGTATTTT
cdr3_aa: CATRGTVGDTQYF

clone_size: few
j_call: TRBJ2-7
cdr3_length: 12
v_call: TRBV30
d_call: TRBD2
cdr3_nt: TGTGCCTGGACTAGCGGGAACGTCGAGCAGTACTTC
cdr3_aa: CAWTSGNVEQYF

clone_size: few
j_call: TRBJ2-5
cdr3_length: 13
v_call: TRBV12-5
d_call: TRBD2
cdr3_nt: TGTGCTAGTGCAGCGGGAGTAAAAGAGACCCAGTACTTC
cdr3_aa: CASAAGVKETQYF

clone_size: many
j_call: TRBJ2-3
cdr3_length: 17
v_call: TRBV4-2
d_call: -
cdr3_nt: TGTGCCAGCAGCCAAGGGGGCATAAGGGGAGCCGGAGATACGCAGTATTTT
cdr3_aa: CASSQGGIRGAGDTQYF

clone_size: few
j_call: TRBJ2-5
cdr3_length: 16
v_call: TRBV20-1
d_call: TRBD2
cdr3_nt: TGCAGTGCTAACGGACTAGCGGGGGGGCGACAAGAGACCCAGTACTTC
cdr3_aa: CSANGLAGGRQETQYF

clone_size: few
j_call: TRBJ1-2
cdr3_length: 16
v_call: TRBV4-1
d_call: TRBD1
cdr3_nt: TGCGCCAGCAGCCAAGGAGCCGACAGGGGGCTGGGTGGCTACACCTTC
cdr3_aa: CASSQGADRGLGGYTF

clone_size: -
j_call: TRBJ1-2
cdr3_length: 14
v_call: TRBV24-1
d_call: -
cdr3_nt: TGTGCCACCAGTGATTACTTACAGGGCAGTGGCTACACCTTC
cdr3_aa: CATSDYLQGSGYTF

clone_size: few
j_call: TRBJ1-1
cdr3_length: 13
v_call: TRBV9
d_call: TRBD1
cdr3_nt: TGTGCCAGCAGCCTTCGGACAGGGGAGAAGACTTTCTTT
cdr3_aa: CASSLRTGEKTFF

clone_size: -
j_call: TRBJ1-1
cdr3_length: 13
v_call: TRBV18
d_call: -
cdr3_nt: TGTGCCAGCTCACGGGACAAGAACACTGAAGCTTTCTTT
cdr3_aa: CASSRDKNTEAFF

clone_size: -
j_call: TRBJ1-1
cdr3_length: 13
v_call: TRBV30
d_call: -
cdr3_nt: TGTGTCTGGAGTGTTGAAGGGAACACTGAAGCTTTCTTT
cdr3_aa: CVWSVEGNTEAFF

clone_size: many
j_call: TRBJ2-5
cdr3_length: 15
v_call: TRBV12-3/TRBV12-4
d_call: -
cdr3_nt: TGTGCCAGCAGGCCAGGGACCACATCTATGGAGACCCAGTACTTC
cdr3_aa: CASRPGTTSMETQYF

clone_size: few
j_call: TRBJ2-1
cdr3_length: 15
v_call: TRBV30
d_call: -
cdr3_nt: TGTGCCTGGAATGGACTGGTCGGCTCCTACAATGAGCAGTTCTTC
cdr3_aa: CAWNGLVGSYNEQFF

clone_size: many
j_call: TRBJ1-1
cdr3_length: 15
v_call: TRBV7-3
d_call: -
cdr3_nt: TGTGCCAGCAGCTTGACAGATCTTGGGAACACTGAAGCTTTCTTT
cdr3_aa: CASSLTDLGNTEAFF

clone_size: many
j_call: TRBJ2-1
cdr3_length: 17
v_call: TRBV9
d_call: TRBD2
cdr3_nt: TGTGCCAGCAGCGTAGTTGGAGCGGGAGCCTCCTACAATGAGCAGTTCTTC
cdr3_aa: CASSVVGAGASYNEQFF

clone_size: many
j_call: TRBJ2-7
cdr3_length: 16
v_call: TRBV7-2
d_call: -
cdr3_nt: TGTGCCAGCAGCTTACGCGCGGTTCAGGGAGCATACGAGCAGTACTTC
cdr3_aa: CASSLRAVQGAYEQYF

clone_size: -
j_call: TRBJ2-7
cdr3_length: 15
v_call: TRBV7-3
d_call: -
cdr3_nt: TGTGCCAGCAGCTTACAGGGTTCGGGCTCCTACGAGCAGTACTTC
cdr3_aa: CASSLQGSGSYEQYF

clone_size: many
j_call: TRBJ2-7
cdr3_length: 14
v_call: TRBV7-9
d_call: -
cdr3_nt: TGTGCCAGCAGCTTAGCTGTGGGGCTCTACGAGCAGTACTTC
cdr3_aa: CASSLAVGLYEQYF

clone_size: -
j_call: TRBJ1-4
cdr3_length: 15
v_call: TRBV7-9
d_call: TRBD1
cdr3_nt: TGTGCCAGCAGCACCGGACAGGGGCTTAAGGAAAAACTGTTTTTT
cdr3_aa: CASSTGQGLKEKLFF

clone_size: few
j_call: TRBJ2-7
cdr3_length: 15
v_call: TRBV6-6
d_call: TRBD1
cdr3_nt: TGTGCCAGCAGACTCGAGGGGACAGGGCTTTACGAGCAGTACTTC
cdr3_aa: CASRLEGTGLYEQYF

clone_size: -
j_call: TRBJ2-7
cdr3_length: 16
v_call: TRBV4-1
d_call: -
cdr3_nt: TGCGCCAGCAGCCAAGAGACCGGGGACCTGTATGCCGAGCAGTACTTC
cdr3_aa: CASSQETGDLYAEQYF

clone_size: -
j_call: TRBJ1-1
cdr3_length: 17
v_call: TRBV3-1
d_call: TRBD1
cdr3_nt: TGTGCCAGCAGCCAAGATTCTTATCGGACAGGGGACACTGAAGCTTTCTTT
cdr3_aa: CASSQDSYRTGDTEAFF

clone_size: many
j_call: TRBJ1-1
cdr3_length: 14
v_call: TRBV20-1
d_call: -
cdr3_nt: TGCAGTGCTAGAGATAGGTTCGGGGCCTTGAGAACTTTCTTT
cdr3_aa: CSARDRFGALRTFF

clone_size: many
j_call: TRBJ2-1
cdr3_length: 13
v_call: TRBV29-1
d_call: -
cdr3_nt: TGCAGCGTCATCCGGGACTCAGGTCGGGAGCAGTTCTTC
cdr3_aa: CSVIRDSGREQFF

clone_size: -
j_call: TRBJ2-4
cdr3_length: 13
v_call: TRBV5-1
d_call: -
cdr3_nt: TGCGCCAGCAGCTGGGGTAACAAAAACATTCAGTACTTC
cdr3_aa: CASSWGNKNIQYF

clone_size: -
j_call: TRBJ1-1
cdr3_length: 14
v_call: TRBV5-5
d_call: -
cdr3_nt: TGTGCCAGCAGCCCCTGGGGCAGGGACACTGAAGCTTTCTTT
cdr3_aa: CASSPWGRDTEAFF

clone_size: many
j_call: TRBJ2-3
cdr3_length: 12
v_call: TRBV7-6
d_call: TRBD2
cdr3_nt: TGTGCCAGCAGCTTCGCTAGCGGAACGCAGTATTTT
cdr3_aa: CASSFASGTQYF

clone_size: few
j_call: TRBJ2-7
cdr3_length: 15
v_call: TRBV4-1
d_call: TRBD2
cdr3_nt: TGCGCCAGCAGCCAAGTGAAGCGGGAGATCGACGAGCAGTACTTC
cdr3_aa: CASSQVKREIDEQYF

clone_size: few
j_call: TRBJ2-3
cdr3_length: 14
v_call: TRBV9
d_call: -
cdr3_nt: TGTGCCAGCAGCGTAGAAGTACTAGCAGATACGCAGTATTTT
cdr3_aa: CASSVEVLADTQYF

clone_size: many
j_call: TRBJ2-2
cdr3_length: 16
v_call: TRBV5-1
d_call: -
cdr3_nt: TGCGCCAGCAGACTCGGGGTCTTGGCGAACACCGGGGAGCTGTTTTTT
cdr3_aa: CASRLGVLANTGELFF

clone_size: few
j_call: TRBJ2-7
cdr3_length: 12
v_call: TRBV2
d_call: -
cdr3_nt: TGTGCCAGCAGTGAGAGTCGCTACGAGCAGTACTTC
cdr3_aa: CASSESRYEQYF

clone_size: many
j_call: TRBJ1-5
cdr3_length: 16
v_call: TRBV12-3/TRBV12-4
d_call: -
cdr3_nt: TGTGCCAGCAGTCCAAGGCAGGGGTCGGGCAATCGGCCCCAGCATTTT
cdr3_aa: CASSPRQGSGNRPQHF

clone_size: -
j_call: TRBJ2-7
cdr3_length: 17
v_call: TRBV7-9
d_call: -
cdr3_nt: TGTGCCAGCAGCGTATACCGGGGCCCGGGGATCGGGGGCGAGCAGTACTTC
cdr3_aa: CASSVYRGPGIGGEQYF

clone_size: few
j_call: TRBJ2-3
cdr3_length: 15
v_call: TRBV20-1
d_call: TRBD1
cdr3_nt: TGCAGTGCCGCTAACACAGGGGGCTCTGGAGATACGCAGTATTTT
cdr3_aa: CSAANTGGSGDTQYF

clone_size: -
j_call: TRBJ1-1
cdr3_length: 12
v_call: TRBV16
d_call: -
cdr3_nt: TGTGCCAGCAGCCCATATTCCACTGAAGCTTTCTTT
cdr3_aa: CASSPYSTEAFF

clone_size: medium-sized
j_call: TRBJ1-1
cdr3_length: 17
v_call: TRBV20-1
d_call: -
cdr3_nt: TGCAGTGCTAGGTCCAGTGGGGAAACGTCGGGTGAGACTGAAGCTTTCTTT
cdr3_aa: CSARSSGETSGETEAFF

clone_size: many
j_call: TRBJ2-3
cdr3_length: 13
v_call: TRBV7-2
d_call: -
cdr3_nt: TGTGCCAGCAGCTCCCAACAGGGAGATACGCAGTATTTT
cdr3_aa: CASSSQQGDTQYF

clone_size: -
j_call: TRBJ2-5
cdr3_length: 13
v_call: TRBV19
d_call: -
cdr3_nt: TGTGCCACTTCACGGGCGTACCAAGAGACCCAGTACTTC
cdr3_aa: CATSRAYQETQYF

clone_size: many
j_call: TRBJ2-7
cdr3_length: 11
v_call: TRBV7-9
d_call: -
cdr3_nt: TGTGCCAGCAGCTCACAGACACAGCAGTACTTC
cdr3_aa: CASSSQTQQYF

clone_size: -
j_call: TRBJ2-5
cdr3_length: 14
v_call: TRBV19
d_call: TRBD2
cdr3_nt: TGTGCCAGTAGTTATAGCGGGGCGCAAGAGACCCAGTACTTC
cdr3_aa: CASSYSGAQETQYF

clone_size: few
j_call: TRBJ1-1
cdr3_length: 15
v_call: TRBV20-1
d_call: -
cdr3_nt: TGCAGTGCTAGAGATTACCGGAGATTGAACACTGAAGCTTTCTTT
cdr3_aa: CSARDYRRLNTEAFF

clone_size: -
j_call: TRBJ1-2
cdr3_length: 15
v_call: TRBV4-2
d_call: TRBD1
cdr3_nt: TGTGCCAGCAGCCAAGAGACAGGGGGTAGCTATGGCTACACCTTC
cdr3_aa: CASSQETGGSYGYTF

clone_size: -
j_call: TRBJ1-1
cdr3_length: 13
v_call: TRBV11-2
d_call: -
cdr3_nt: TGTGCCAGCAGCTTAGGATACGGGCAGGTAGCTTTCTTT
cdr3_aa: CASSLGYGQVAFF

clone_size: -
j_call: TRBJ2-4
cdr3_length: 16
v_call: TRBV13
d_call: -
cdr3_nt: TGTGCCAGCAGCCCCGGCGGCAGGGATTACAAAAACATTCAGTACTTC
cdr3_aa: CASSPGGRDYKNIQYF